The 18 T cell receptor beta chains below come from one sample, sequenced in a study of read filtering for tumor transcriptome and immune sequencing. The library was built from around 380 ng RNA with molecular barcoded adaptors for alpha/delta and beta/gamma chains. Using its own MiXCR run on the reads, TCRdb lists one record per CDR3 protein. The table includes 39,000 or so distinct CDR3 sequences, around 15% detected once. Input material: a population of CD138-negative cells sorted from bone marrow. These receptors originate from a donor at least 40 years old with multiple myeloma.

This clonotype occurred a few times. This chain joins TRBV4-3 and TRBJ2-5; D call uncertain. Trimming shortened V by 0 bases and J by 2 bases, and 10 bases separated the two germline ends. The CDR3 consists of 15 residues. Germline lookup yields CDR1 LGHNA and CDR2 YSLEER. CDR3 DNA sequence: TGCGCCAGCAGCCAAGACAAGGCAACGCAAGAGACCCAGTACTTC. This codes for CASSQDKATQETQYF.

The table lists this clonotype with many counts. The chain links TRBV27 to TRBJ2-1; possibly TRBD2 for D (5 bases). In germline, CDR1 is MNHEY, CDR2 SMNVEV (reference sequence). This CDR3 comprises 15 residues. The ends were cut back, 5 bases at V and 2 bases at J, with 13 bases in the middle. Here the CDR3 DNA reads TGTGCCAGCAGTGCCGAGGGCCTGGCCTACAATGAGCAGTTCTTC. Protein: CASSAEGLAYNEQFF.

Within the sample, this clonotype is medium-sized. The rearrangement joins TRBV28 to TRBJ2-1; possible D gene TRBD1, 5 bases. Germline V lookup: CDR1 MDHEN, CDR2 SYDVKM. The V end lost 4 bases, the J end lost 2 bases, and 12 bases lay between the germline ends. The CDR3 has 15 amino acids. DNA of the CDR3: TGTGCCAGCAGTTCACAGGTTCAGGCCTACAATGAGCAGTTCTTC. Its translation is CASSSQVQAYNEQFF. Complete variable domain (other parts from reference TRBV28 and TRBJ2-1): DVKVTQSSRYLVKRTGEKVFLECVQDMDHENMFWYRQDPGLGLRLIYFSYDVKMKEKGDIPEGYSVSREKKERFSLILESASTNQTSMYLCASSSQVQAYNEQFFGPGTRLTVL.

This clonotype was detected many times. J is TRBJ1-2 and V is TRBV27; D is uncertain. The germline V gene has CDR1 MNHEY and CDR2 SMNVEV (reference sequence). The CDR3 consists of 14 residues. Deletions cut 3 bases from V and 0 bases from J, with 8 bases between. The CDR3 DNA reads TGTGCCAGCAGTTTCGGGCGAGCTAACTATGGCTACACCTTC. It encodes CASSFGRANYGYTF.

Remarks on this clonotype: Compared with germline, one end of the junction differs, possibly owing to a read error. CDR3 sequence reads: CASSTRTGLYNEQFF. The CDR3 DNA reads as TGTGCCAGCAGCACCCGGACAGGTCTTTACAACGAGCAGTTCTTC. The rearrangement links TRBV9 to TRBJ2-1; 7 positions agree with TRBD1. Per the germline V gene, CDR1 is SGDLS and CDR2 is YYNGEE. CDR3 length: 15 amino acids.

This clonotype occurred many times. Mismatch with germline at one junction end may stem from a read error. V usage is TRBV20-1 and J usage is TRBJ2-7; no clear D. The CDR3 is 11 residues long. Germline CDR1 is DFQATT and CDR2 is SNEGSKA (reference sequence). The CDR3 nucleotides read TGCAGTGCTAGAGATCAACTCGCAAGCATCTTC. Encoded protein: CSARDQLASIF.

This clonotype has ten or more counts. This sequence joins TRBV20-1 and TRBJ1-2, with TRBD1 matching over 7 bases. This CDR3 spans 14 amino acids. Germline CDR1 is DFQATT and CDR2 is SNEGSKA (reference sequence). With V trimmed by 1 base and J by 3 bases, 5 bases remained unmatched. As DNA, the CDR3 is TGCAGTGCTAGAGTCAGTGGACAGGACTATGGCTACACCTTC. Its translation: CSARVSGQDYGYTF.

This clonotype has a count of ten or more. The chain couples TRBV5-1 to TRBJ2-5, with D hard to call. CDR1 and CDR2 from the germline V gene are SGHRS and YFSETQ. The V and J ends lost 0 bases and 4 bases respectively, with 7 bases between them. The CDR3 runs to 13 residues. In nucleotides, the CDR3 is TGCGCCAGCAGCTTGGCCGGCAGAGAGACCCAGTACTTC. Its translation: CASSLAGRETQYF.

The chain recombines TRBV6-2 or TRBV6-3 with TRBJ1-1; D is possibly TRBD1 (5 bases). The CDR3 totals 14 residues. V lost 2 bases and J lost 2, with 9 bases in between. Germline lookup yields CDR1 MNHEY and CDR2 SVGEGT. Written as DNA, the CDR3 is TGTGCCAGCAGTTACAACGGGGGTAACACTGAAGCTTTCTTT. It codes for CASSYNGGNTEAFF.

This clonotype was seen at least ten times. This chain connects TRBV11-2 to TRBJ2-3; TRBD2 agrees at 14 bases. CDR1 and CDR2 (germline): SGHAT, FQNNGV. Unmatched junction bases numbered 9, after V lost 5 bases and J lost 5 bases. The CDR3 extends over 17 amino acids. For the CDR3, the DNA is TGTGCCAGCAGCCCCCGACTAGCGGGAGGGCCTGGAGATACGCAGTATTTT. Translating gives CASSPRLAGGPGDTQYF.

This clonotype came up many times. The chain joins TRBV20-1 to TRBJ2-7; D is uncertain. The V gene lost 1 base and the J gene lost 3 bases, with 7 bases spanning the gap. The CDR3 runs to 12 residues. Germline V gene lookup returns CDR1 DFQATT and CDR2 SNEGSKA (reference sequence). For the CDR3, the DNA is TGCAGTGCTAGAGCTAACTACTACGAGCAGTACTTC. Its protein is CSARANYYEQYF.

This clonotype showed up many times. The V gene is TRBV5-6, the J gene TRBJ2-1; TRBD2 aligns across 7 bases. In germline, CDR1 is SGHDT, CDR2 YYEEEE. Germline trimming cut 4 bases from V and 0 bases from J; bases unmatched to any gene: 4. This CDR3 comprises 15 residues. In DNA form, the CDR3 reads TGTGCCAGCAGCCTGGGACTACGCTCCTACAATGAGCAGTTCTTC. Amino acids: CASSLGLRSYNEQFF.

This clonotype has at least ten counts. The chain has TRBV5-1 and TRBJ2-7; D unresolved. Germline V gene sequence: CDR1 SGHRS, CDR2 YFSETQ. CDR3 length: 13 residues. The V end lost 0 bases, the J end lost 7 bases, and 11 bases lay between the germline ends. CDR3 region: CASSLEAAWEQYF. CDR3 sequence (DNA): TGCGCCAGCAGCTTGGAGGCAGCTTGGGAGCAGTACTTC.

This clonotype was observed at least ten times. V and J are TRBV29-1 and TRBJ2-7; 11 bases line up with TRBD2. With 7 bases clipped from V and 1 base from J, the junction kept 3 bases outside the gene matches. This CDR3 is built from 13 residues. CDR1 and CDR2 from the germline V gene are SQVTM and ANQGSEA. CDR3 in DNA: TGCAGCGCGGGGACTAGCGGATCCTACGAGCAGTACTTC. Translated: CSAGTSGSYEQYF.

This clonotype was observed many times. The rearrangement uses TRBV20-1 and TRBJ2-1; 14 nucleotides align to TRBD2. With V trimmed by 0 bases and J by 6 bases, 7 bases remained unmatched. This CDR3 has 17 residues. Germline lookup yields CDR1 DFQATT and CDR2 SNEGSKA (reference sequence). This CDR3 reads CSARDPRLAGGFNEQFF. The CDR3 coding sequence is TGCAGTGCTAGAGATCCCCGACTAGCGGGAGGGTTCAATGAGCAGTTCTTC.

In regard to this clonotype: Given the absence of the conserved phenylalanine or tryptophan at the CDR3 end, a read error is likely. The chain couples TRBV20-1 to TRBJ1-6; the match to TRBD1 covers 10 bases. After removal of 1 base from V and 5 bases from J, the junction contained 2 bases not matched to a gene. From germline, CDR1 is DFQATT and CDR2 SNEGSKA (reference sequence). The CDR3 sequence is 15 residues long. As DNA, the CDR3 is TGCAGTGCTAGAGTGGACAGGGGGAATAATTCACCCCTCCACCTT. Protein sequence: CSARVDRGNNSPLHL.

In this sample, this clonotype turned up a few times. The V gene is TRBV7-9, the J gene TRBJ2-5; perhaps TRBD1 as D (5 bases). CDR1 and CDR2 (germline): SEHNR, FQNEAQ (reference sequence). V was shortened by 5 bases and J by 2 bases, with 12 bases between the two germline ends. CDR3 length: 14 amino acids. For the CDR3, the DNA is TGTGCCAGCAGCCTAGGGGCCGCTCAAGAGACCCAGTACTTC. Its protein is CASSLGAAQETQYF.

In its sample, this clonotype was seen many times. The genes are TRBV20-1 and TRBJ2-1; 10 bases are shared with TRBD2. V was pared by 6 bases and J by 5 bases, with 7 bases of the junction left unmatched. The CDR3 is 14 residues long. CDR1 and CDR2 from the germline V gene are DFQATT and SNEGSKA (reference sequence). The CDR3 nucleotides read TGCAGTGCAATGAGCGGGAGGGCCCACAATGAGCAGTTCTTC. Translating gives CSAMSGRAHNEQFF.